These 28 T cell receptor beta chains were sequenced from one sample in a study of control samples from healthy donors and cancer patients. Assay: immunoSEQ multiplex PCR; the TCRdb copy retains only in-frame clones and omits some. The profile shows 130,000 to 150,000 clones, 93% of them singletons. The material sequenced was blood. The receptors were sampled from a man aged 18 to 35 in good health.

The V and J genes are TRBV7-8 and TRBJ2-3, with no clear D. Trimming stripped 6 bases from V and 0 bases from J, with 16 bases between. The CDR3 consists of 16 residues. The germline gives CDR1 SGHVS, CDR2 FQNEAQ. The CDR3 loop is CASRKSWTASTDTQYF. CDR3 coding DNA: TGTGCCAGCAGGAAATCATGGACGGCTAGCACAGATACGCAGTATTTT. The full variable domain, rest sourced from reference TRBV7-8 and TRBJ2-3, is GAGVSQSPRYKVAKRGQDVALRCDPISGHVSLFWYQQALGQGPEFLTYFQNEAQLDKSGLPSDRFFAERPEGSVSTLKIQRTQQEDSAVYLCASRKSWTASTDTQYFGPGTRLTVL.

CDR3 region: CASSHFQGTYEQYF. CDR3 DNA sequence: TGCGCCAGCAGCCACTTTCAGGGAACGTACGAGCAGTACTTC. The chain uses TRBV4-3 and TRBJ2-7, with a possible D match to TRBD1 (5 bases). Germline V gives CDR1 LGHNA, CDR2 YSLEER. V lost 3 bases to trimming and J lost 4 bases, with 13 bases between them. This CDR3 has 14 residues.

CDR3 amino acids: CASSRGLVGYTF. CDR3 nucleotides: TGTGCCAGCAGCCGTGGACTGGTTGGCTACACCTTC. The chain has TRBV12-3 or TRBV12-4 and TRBJ1-2; no reliable D call. V lost 6 bases to trimming and J lost 7 bases, with 12 bases between them. The CDR3 sequence is 12 residues long.

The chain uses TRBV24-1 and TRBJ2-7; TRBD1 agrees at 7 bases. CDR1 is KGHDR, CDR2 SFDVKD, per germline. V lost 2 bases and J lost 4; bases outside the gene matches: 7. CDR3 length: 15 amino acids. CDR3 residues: CATSDSRTGWYEQYF. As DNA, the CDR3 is TGTGCCACCAGTGATTCACGGACAGGTTGGTACGAGCAGTACTTC.

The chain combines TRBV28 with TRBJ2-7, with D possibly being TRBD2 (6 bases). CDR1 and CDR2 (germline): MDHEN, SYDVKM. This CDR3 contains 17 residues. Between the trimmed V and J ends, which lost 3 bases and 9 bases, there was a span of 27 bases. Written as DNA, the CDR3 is TGTGCCAGCAGTTTTGAATGGGGGACTCACTACCTACCCGGGCAGTACTTC. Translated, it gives CASSFEWGTHYLPGQYF.

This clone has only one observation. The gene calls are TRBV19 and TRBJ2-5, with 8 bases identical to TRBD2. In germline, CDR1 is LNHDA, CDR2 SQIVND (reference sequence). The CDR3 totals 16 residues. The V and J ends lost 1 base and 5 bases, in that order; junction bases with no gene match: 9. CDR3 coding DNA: TGTGCCAGTAGTATAGTTCGGCCGGGGGGGAAGGAGACCCAGTACTTC. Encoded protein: CASSIVRPGGKETQYF.

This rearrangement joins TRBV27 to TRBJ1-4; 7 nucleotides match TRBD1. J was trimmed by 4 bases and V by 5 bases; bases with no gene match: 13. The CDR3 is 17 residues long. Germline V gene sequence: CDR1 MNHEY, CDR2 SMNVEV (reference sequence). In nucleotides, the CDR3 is TGTGCCAGCAGTCCACACCCCATCGGGACAGATAATGAAAAACTGTTTTTT. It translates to CASSPHPIGTDNEKLFF.

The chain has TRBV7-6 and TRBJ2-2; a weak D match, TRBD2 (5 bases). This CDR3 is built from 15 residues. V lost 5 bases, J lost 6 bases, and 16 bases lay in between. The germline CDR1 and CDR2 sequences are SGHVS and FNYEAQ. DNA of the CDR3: TGTGCCAGCAGCCGACTACACGTATCGTCCGGGGAGCTGTTTTTT. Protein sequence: CASSRLHVSSGELFF.

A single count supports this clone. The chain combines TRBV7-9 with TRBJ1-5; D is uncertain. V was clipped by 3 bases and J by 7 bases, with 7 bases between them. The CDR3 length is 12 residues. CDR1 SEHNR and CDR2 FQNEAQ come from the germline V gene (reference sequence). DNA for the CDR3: TGTGCCAGCAGCTTGCTGGGCCAGCCCCAGCATTTT. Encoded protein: CASSLLGQPQHF.

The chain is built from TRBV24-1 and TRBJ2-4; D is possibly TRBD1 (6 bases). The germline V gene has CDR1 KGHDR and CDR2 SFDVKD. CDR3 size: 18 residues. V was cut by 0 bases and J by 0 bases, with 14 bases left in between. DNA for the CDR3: TGTGCCACCAGTGATTTGCTCCGGGACACAAAAGCCAAAAACATTCAGTACTTC. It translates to CATSDLLRDTKAKNIQYF.

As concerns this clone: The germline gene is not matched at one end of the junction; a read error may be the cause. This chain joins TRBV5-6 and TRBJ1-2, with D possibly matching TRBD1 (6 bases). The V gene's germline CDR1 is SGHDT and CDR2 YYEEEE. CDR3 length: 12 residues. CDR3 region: CASSAQVRDKAF. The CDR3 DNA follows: TGTGCCAGCAGCGCCCAAGTGCGGGACAAGGCCTTC.

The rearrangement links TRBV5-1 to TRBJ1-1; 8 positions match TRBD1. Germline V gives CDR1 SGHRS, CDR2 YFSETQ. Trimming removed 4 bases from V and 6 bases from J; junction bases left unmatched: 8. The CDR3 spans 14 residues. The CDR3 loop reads CASSAGQGGPEAFF. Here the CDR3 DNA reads TGCGCCAGCAGCGCTGGACAGGGAGGACCTGAAGCTTTCTTT. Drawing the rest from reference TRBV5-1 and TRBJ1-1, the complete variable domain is KAGVTQTPRYLIKTRGQQVTLSCSPISGHRSVSWYQQTPGQGLQFLFEYFSETQRNKGNFPGRFSGRQFSNSRSEMNVSTLELGDSALYLCASSAGQGGPEAFFGQGTRLTVV.

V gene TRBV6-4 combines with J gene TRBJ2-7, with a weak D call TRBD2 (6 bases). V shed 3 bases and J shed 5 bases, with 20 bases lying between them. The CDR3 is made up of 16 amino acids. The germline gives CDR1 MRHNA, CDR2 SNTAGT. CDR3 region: CASSESGGDSPHEQYF. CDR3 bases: TGTGCCAGCAGTGAGAGCGGCGGGGATTCCCCCCACGAGCAGTACTTC.

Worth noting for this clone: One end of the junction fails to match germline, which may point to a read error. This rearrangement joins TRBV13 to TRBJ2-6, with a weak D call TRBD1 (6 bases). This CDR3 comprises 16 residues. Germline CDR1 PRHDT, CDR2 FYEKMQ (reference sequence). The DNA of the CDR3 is TGTGCCAGCAGATTAGGACAGAACTCTGGGGCCAACGTCCTGACTTTC. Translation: CASRLGQNSGANVLTF.

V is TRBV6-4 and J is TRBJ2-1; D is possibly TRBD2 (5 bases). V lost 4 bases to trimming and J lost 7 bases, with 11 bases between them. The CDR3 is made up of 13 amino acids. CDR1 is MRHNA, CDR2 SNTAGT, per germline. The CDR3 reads CASSVASRNEQFF. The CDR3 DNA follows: TGTGCCAGCAGTGTTGCTAGCCGAAATGAGCAGTTCTTC.

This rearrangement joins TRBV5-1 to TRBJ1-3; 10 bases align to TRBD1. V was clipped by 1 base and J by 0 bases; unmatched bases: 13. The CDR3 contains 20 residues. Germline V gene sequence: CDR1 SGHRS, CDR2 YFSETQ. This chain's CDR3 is CASSLLGQGILGGSGNTIYF. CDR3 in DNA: TGCGCCAGCAGCTTGCTGGGACAGGGGATCTTAGGAGGCTCTGGAAACACCATATATTTT.

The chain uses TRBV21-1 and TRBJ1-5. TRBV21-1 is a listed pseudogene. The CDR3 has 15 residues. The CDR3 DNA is TGTGCCAGCAGCGAGGGGAAAGGGGTTAGTCAGCCCCAGCATTTT. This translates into CASSEGKGVSQPQHF.

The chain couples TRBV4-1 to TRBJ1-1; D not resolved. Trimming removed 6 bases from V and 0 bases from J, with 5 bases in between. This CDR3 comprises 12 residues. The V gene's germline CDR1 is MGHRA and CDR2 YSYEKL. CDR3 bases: TGCGCCAGCAGGGATATGAACACTGAAGCTTTCTTT. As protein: CASRDMNTEAFF.

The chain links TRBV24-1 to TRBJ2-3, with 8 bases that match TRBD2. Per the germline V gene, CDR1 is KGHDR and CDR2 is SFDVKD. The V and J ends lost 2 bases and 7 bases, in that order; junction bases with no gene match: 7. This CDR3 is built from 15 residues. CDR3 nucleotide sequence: TGTGCCACCAGTGATTCTCGGGAGGGCCTGTATACGCAGTATTTT. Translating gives CATSDSREGLYTQYF.

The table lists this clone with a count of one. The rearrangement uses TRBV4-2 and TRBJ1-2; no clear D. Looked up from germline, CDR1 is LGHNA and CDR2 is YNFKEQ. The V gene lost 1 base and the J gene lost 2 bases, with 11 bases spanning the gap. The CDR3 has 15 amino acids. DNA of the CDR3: TGTGCCAGCAGCCAAGTTAACAGTCGAAACTATGGCTACACCTTC. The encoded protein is CASSQVNSRNYGYTF.

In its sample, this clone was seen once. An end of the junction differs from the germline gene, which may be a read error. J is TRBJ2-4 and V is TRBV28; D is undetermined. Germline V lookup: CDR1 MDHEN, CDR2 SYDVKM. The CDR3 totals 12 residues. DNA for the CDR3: TGTGCCAGCAGTTTTTCGAGTCGGATCCGGTTCTTC. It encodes CASSFSSRIRFF.

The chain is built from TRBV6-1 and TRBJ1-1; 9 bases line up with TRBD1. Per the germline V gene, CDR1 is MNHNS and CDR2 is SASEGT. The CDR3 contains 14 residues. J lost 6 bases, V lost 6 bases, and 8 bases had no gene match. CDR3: CASRGDRETSEAFF. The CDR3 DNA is TGTGCCAGCAGGGGGGACAGGGAAACCTCTGAAGCTTTCTTT.

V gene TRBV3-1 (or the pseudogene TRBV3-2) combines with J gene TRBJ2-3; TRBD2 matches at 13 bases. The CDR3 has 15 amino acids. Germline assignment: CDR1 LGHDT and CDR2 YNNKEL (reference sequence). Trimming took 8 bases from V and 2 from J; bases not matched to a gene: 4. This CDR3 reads CASRTSGGHTDTQYF. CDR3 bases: TGTGCCAGCCGGACTAGCGGGGGCCACACAGATACGCAGTATTTT.

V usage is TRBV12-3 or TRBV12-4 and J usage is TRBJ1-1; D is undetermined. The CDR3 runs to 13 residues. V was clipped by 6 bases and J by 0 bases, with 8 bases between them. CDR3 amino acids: CASSYSMNTEAFF. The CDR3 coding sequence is TGTGCCAGCAGCTATAGTATGAACACTGAAGCTTTCTTT.

The CDR3 DNA sequence: TGTGCCAGCAGTGAACCAGGGGGCGTCGATAGCAATCAGCCCCAGCATTTT. Amino acid sequence: CASSEPGGVDSNQPQHF. The chain couples TRBV2 to TRBJ1-5; 8 nucleotides match TRBD1. CDR3 length equals 17 residues. Trimming removed 2 bases from V and 0 bases from J; junction bases left unmatched: 6. CDR1 is SNHLY and CDR2 is FYNNEI in the germline V gene.

The CDR3 sequence is CASSLGTGGGQPQHF. CDR3 coding DNA: TGTGCCAGCAGCTTAGGGACAGGCGGCGGTCAGCCCCAGCATTTT. This sequence joins TRBV5-5 and TRBJ1-5; 8 bases align to TRBD1. The CDR3 has 15 residues. Per the germline V gene, CDR1 is SGHKS and CDR2 is YYEKEE (reference sequence). Germline trimming cut 2 bases from V and 6 bases from J; bases unmatched to any gene: 7. The full variable domain, with the rest looked up from reference TRBV5-5 and TRBJ1-5, is DAGVTQSPTHLIKTRGQQVTLRCSPISGHKSVSWYQQVLGQGPQFIFQYYEKEERGRGNFPDRFSARQFPNYSSELNVNALLLGDSALYLCASSLGTGGGQPQHFGDGTRLSIL.

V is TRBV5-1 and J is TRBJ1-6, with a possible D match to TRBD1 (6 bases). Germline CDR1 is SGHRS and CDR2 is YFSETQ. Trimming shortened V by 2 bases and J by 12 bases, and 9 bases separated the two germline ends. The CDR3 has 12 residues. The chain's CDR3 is CASSLNREPLHF. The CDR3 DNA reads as TGCGCCAGCAGCTTAAACAGGGAACCCCTCCACTTT.

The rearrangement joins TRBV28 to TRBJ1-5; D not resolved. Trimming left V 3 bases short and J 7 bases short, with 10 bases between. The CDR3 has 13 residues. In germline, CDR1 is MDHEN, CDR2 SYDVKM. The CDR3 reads CASSFIRGQPQHF. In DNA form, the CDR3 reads TGTGCCAGCAGTTTTATTCGGGGACAGCCCCAGCATTTT.